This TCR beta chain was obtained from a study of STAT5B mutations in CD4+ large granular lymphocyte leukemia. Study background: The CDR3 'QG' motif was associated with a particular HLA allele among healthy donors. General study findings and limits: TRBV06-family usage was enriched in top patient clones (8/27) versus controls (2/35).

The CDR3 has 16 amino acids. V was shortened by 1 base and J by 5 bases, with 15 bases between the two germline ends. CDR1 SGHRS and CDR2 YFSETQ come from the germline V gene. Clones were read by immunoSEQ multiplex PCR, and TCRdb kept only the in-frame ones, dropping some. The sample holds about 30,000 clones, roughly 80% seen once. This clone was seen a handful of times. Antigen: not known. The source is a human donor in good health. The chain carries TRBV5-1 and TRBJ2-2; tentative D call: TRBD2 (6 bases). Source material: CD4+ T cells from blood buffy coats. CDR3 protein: CASSLMEGRGTGELFF. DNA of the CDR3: TGCGCCAGCAGCTTGATGGAGGGGCGCGGGACCGGGGAGCTGTTTTTT.